This T cell receptor (beta chain) was identified in a study of T cell responses to AZD1222 COVID-19 vaccine (dated by TCRdb to the early 2020s). Study-level background: Because spike-specific TCR depth and breadth did not differ between the two schedules, AZD1222 recipients who got a second dose at roughly 4 weeks were pooled with those who got a second dose at roughly 12 weeks. Trial participants were enrolled by age into 18-55, 56-69 and 70-plus year subgroups, with approximately 150, 28 and 58 TCR-sequenced participants respectively. A total of about 250 trial participants underwent TCR sequencing, of whom around 210 had received two doses of AZD1222 and some 25 had received two doses of the MenACWY control vaccine. Paper-wide results and their limitations: Only a handful of AZD1222 recipients were SARS-CoV-2 seropositive at baseline, limiting conclusions about previously exposed vaccinees. A significant rise in spike-specific TCR breadth and depth was observed after two AZD1222 doses relative to day 0 and relative to MenACWY recipients. Reportedly, close to half of the unique spike-specific TCRs recognized epitopes lying outside the regions that are mutated in the B.1.351 and B.1.1.7 variants. The vaccine-associated CD4 TCRs covered the entire spike protein, and the dominant responses fell in regions 160-218 and 743-854. Participants were mostly white British and included more females than males, and it was suggested by the authors that clonal diversity may have been underestimated. The 56-69-year group was small, and its depth increase did not reach significance, likely because of low power. No day 14 peak-response samples were available, so repertoires were characterized only after the peak T cell response.

Remarks on this clone: It lacks a known antigen. No quality values exist for individual bases; no much larger clone is one base distant.

The CDR3 regions of human TCRbeta chains were analyzed by immunosequencing. Per the source publication's procedure: Repertoire TCRs were matched against a reference library of SARS-CoV-2-specific TCRs generated with the MIRA antigen-specificity platform. Breadth was defined as the fraction of unique TCRs that were SARS-CoV-2-associated, and depth was defined as the fraction of total T cells that were SARS-CoV-2-associated. Using the MIRA data, each spike-specific TCR was assigned both to the spike region to which the TCR was reactive and to a CD4 or CD8 class. Log10-transformed breadth and depth values were compared by one-way ANOVA with Sidak's multiple comparisons tests. This immuneACCESS table, as held by TCRdb, lists in-frame sequences with V and J called but not all clones. Of the missing ones, under half trace to an unresolved V gene in checked studies; the others have no known cause. The V and J calls and clone size come from that table; D and trimming were worked out from the DNA. The sample table shows 90,000 to 120,000 clones, and approximately 86% are seen once. The ten largest account for 3.5% to 4.5% of the sample.

From the cysteine up to the phenylalanine, the CDR3 has a length of 13 residues. The CDR3 DNA has 39 bases and is translated from base 1. Trimming removed 9 bases from V and 6 bases from J, leaving 15 bases between the germline ends. The germline V gene sets CDR1 to KGHSH and CDR2 to LQKENI. The time point label of this sample denotes: baseline before first vaccination. The vaccinee samples were drawn from two UK trials, COV001 and COV002, one of which was a single-blind randomized controlled phase 2/3 trial testing AZD1222 (ChAdOx1 nCoV-19) in healthy adults. Trial participant PBMC samples were collected at day 0 and day 28 after the second dose for TCRbeta chain sequencing.

The receptor comes from an adult in good health. The chain couples TRBV18 to TRBJ2-1; too little of a D gene remains to name it. The sample in question was peripheral blood, obtained on day 0 of AZD1222 vaccination. The DNA sequence is TGTGCCAGTTTCACCGGTGGGGTCAATGAGCAGTTCTTC. Its coded protein is CASFTGGVNEQFF.